Below, one T cell receptor (beta chain) is given with its context. As to time point: pre-sensitization, week 0. Stated treatment: therapeutic diphenylcyclopropenone sensitization with weekly scalp DPC. V was shortened by 0 bases and J by 3 bases, with 5 bases between the two germline ends. Germline V gene sequence: CDR1 DFQATT, CDR2 SNEGSKA (reference sequence). The CDR3 has 12 residues. One entry per CDR3 protein results from TCRdb running MiXCR on the RACE reads. The data show about 250,000 distinct CDR3 sequences, approximately 8% seen once. These data originate in a study of human T cells and chemical hapten exposure. Study in general: The study patch tested 0.01% DPC on the upper back and read results at 6 days.

This chain connects TRBV20-1 to TRBJ1-1; D gene unclear. This clonotype originated in a man aged 18 to 29 with alopecia areata. Some clones in this sample may be carry-over from other donors' samples. The sequencing used whole blood, collected in connection with sensitization to the hapten diphenylcyclopropenone (DPC). CDR3: CSARDKDTEAFF. The CDR3 DNA sequence: TGCAGTGCTAGAGATAAGGACACTGAAGCTTTCTTT.